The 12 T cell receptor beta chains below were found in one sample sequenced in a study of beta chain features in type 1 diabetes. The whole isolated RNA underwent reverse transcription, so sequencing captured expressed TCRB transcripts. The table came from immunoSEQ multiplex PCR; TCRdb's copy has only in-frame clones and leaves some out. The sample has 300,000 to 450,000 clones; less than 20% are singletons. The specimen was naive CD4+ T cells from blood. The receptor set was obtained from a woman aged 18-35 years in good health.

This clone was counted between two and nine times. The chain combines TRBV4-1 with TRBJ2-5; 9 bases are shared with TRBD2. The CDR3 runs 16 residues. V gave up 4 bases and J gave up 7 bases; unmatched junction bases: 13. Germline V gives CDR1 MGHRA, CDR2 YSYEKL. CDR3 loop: CASSPAVGRGGGTQYF. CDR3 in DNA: TGCGCCAGCAGCCCCGCTGTCGGGCGGGGGGGAGGGACCCAGTACTTC.

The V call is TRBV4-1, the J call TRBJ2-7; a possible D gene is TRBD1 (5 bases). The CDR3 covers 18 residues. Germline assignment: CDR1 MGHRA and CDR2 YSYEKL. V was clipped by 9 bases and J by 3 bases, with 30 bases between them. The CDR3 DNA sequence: TGCGCCAGTCCAGCCAGGGTAAACTCAGGCAGAGCACGCTACGAGCAGTACTTC. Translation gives CASPARVNSGRARYEQYF.

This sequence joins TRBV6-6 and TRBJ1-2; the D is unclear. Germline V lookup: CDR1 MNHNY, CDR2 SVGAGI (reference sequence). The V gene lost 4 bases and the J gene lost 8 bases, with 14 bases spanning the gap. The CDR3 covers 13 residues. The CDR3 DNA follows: TGTGCCAGCAGTTCCGGACTTAGCGGGGGCTACACCTTC. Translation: CASSSGLSGGYTF.

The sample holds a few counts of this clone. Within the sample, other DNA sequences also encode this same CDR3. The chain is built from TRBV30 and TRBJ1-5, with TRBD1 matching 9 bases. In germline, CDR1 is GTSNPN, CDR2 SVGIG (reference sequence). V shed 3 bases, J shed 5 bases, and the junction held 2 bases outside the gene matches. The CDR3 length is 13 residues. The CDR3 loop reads CAWRGQGDQPQHF. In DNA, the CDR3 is TGTGCCTGGAGGGGACAGGGAGATCAGCCCCAGCATTTT.

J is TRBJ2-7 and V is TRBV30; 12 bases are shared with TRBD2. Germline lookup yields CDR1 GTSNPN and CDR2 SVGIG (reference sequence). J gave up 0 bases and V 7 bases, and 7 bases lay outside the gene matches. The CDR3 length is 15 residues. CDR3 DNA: TGTGCCTTCAGACTAGCGGGAGATCTCTCCTACGAGCAGTACTTC. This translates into CAFRLAGDLSYEQYF.

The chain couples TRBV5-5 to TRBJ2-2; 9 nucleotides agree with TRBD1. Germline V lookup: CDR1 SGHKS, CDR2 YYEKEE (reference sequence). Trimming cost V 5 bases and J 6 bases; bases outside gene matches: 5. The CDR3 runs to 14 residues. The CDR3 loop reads CASRIQGASGELFF. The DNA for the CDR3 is TGTGCCAGCAGAATACAGGGGGCATCCGGGGAGCTGTTTTTT.

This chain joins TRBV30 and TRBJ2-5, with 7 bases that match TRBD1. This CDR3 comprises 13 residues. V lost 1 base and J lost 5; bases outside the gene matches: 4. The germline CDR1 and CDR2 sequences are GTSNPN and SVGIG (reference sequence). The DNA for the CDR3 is TGTGCCTGGAGTGGACAGGGCGGGGAGACCCAGTACTTC. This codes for CAWSGQGGETQYF.

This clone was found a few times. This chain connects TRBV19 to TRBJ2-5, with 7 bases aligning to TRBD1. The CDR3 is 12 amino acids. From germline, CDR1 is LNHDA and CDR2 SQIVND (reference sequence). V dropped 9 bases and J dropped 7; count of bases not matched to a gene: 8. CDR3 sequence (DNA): TGTGCCAGCAGGACCCCAGGGGGGACCCAGTACTTC. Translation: CASRTPGGTQYF.

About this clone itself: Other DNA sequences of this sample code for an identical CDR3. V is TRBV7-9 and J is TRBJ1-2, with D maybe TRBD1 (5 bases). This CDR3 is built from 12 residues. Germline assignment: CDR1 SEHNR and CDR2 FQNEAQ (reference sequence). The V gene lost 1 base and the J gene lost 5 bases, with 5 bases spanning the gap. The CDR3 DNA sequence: TGTGCCAGCAGCTTAGAGGGGTATGGCTACACCTTC. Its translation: CASSLEGYGYTF.

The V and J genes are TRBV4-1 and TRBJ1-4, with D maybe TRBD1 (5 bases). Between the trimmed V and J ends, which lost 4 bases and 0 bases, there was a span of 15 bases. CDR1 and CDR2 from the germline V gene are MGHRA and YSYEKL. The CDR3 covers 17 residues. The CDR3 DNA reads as TGCGCCAGCAGCCCACGACCTCCAGGGTCAACTAATGAAAAACTGTTTTTT. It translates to CASSPRPPGSTNEKLFF.

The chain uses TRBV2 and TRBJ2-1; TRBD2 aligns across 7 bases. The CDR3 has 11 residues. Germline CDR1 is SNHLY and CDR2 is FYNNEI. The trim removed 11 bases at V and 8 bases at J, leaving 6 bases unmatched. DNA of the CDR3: TGTGCCCTCGCGGGAGCTGATGAGCAGTTCTTC. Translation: CALAGADEQFF.

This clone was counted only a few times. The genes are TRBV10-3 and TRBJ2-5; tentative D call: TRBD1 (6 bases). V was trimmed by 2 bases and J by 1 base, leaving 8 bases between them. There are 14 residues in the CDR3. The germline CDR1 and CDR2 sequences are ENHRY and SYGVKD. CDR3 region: CAISEPDSQETQYF. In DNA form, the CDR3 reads TGTGCCATCAGTGAGCCGGACAGCCAAGAGACCCAGTACTTC.